This T cell receptor beta chain was recovered during a study of neurological immune-mediated disorders. Study-level findings and limits: None of the CDR3 amino acid sequences of expanded clones recurred across subjects, suggesting private repertoires in all groups.

The unsorted libraries originated from 2 million PBMCs that had been stored at -80 C. The CDR3 runs 14 residues. Germline V CDR1 and CDR2: LGHNA, YNFKEQ. The V end lost 0 bases, the J end lost 3 bases, and 9 bases lay between the germline ends. This clonotype was detected ten times or more. Antigen: not known. TCRdb independently ran MiXCR on the 5' RACE reads; one entry per CDR3 protein. Of about 80,000 distinct CDR3 sequences in the sample, 4% to 6% were seen once. The gene calls are TRBV4-2 and TRBJ2-7; tentatively, D is TRBD2 (6 bases). The source is a woman aged 25-40 years with multiple sclerosis. The sequencing input was PBMCs. The DNA for the CDR3 is TGTGCCAGCAGCCAAGAACTAGCAGACTACGAGCAGTACTTC. Its translation is CASSQELADYEQYF.